This entry is about one TCR beta chain. The antigen is not known. Time point indicated: week 5, during vaccination. Each dose of the vaccine consisted of 300 ug of mutant IDH1 20-mer peptide, with topical imiquimod. In every donor, the tumor was a new WHO grade 3 or 4 IDH1-mutant, ATRX-lost astrocytoma. The data belong to a study of a mutant IDH1 vaccine in newly diagnosed glioma. Study as a whole: Before enrollment, patients got radiotherapy alone, temozolomide alone, or mostly the combination.

Study outcomes and limitations: 93.3% of patients showed vaccine-induced immune responses across multiple MHC alleles. Apparently unrelated to pseudoprogression were changes in the top peripheral T cell clonotypes.

The V gene end was trimmed by 0 bases and the J gene end by 1 base; junction bases not matched to a gene: 2. From germline, CDR1 is KGHSH and CDR2 LQKENI. The CDR3 extends over 15 amino acids. Clones were sequenced by immunoSEQ multiplex PCR, and TCRdb holds only the in-frame ones, with some missing. In the table there are roughly 62,000 clones, around four fifths of which are singletons. The genes are TRBV18 and TRBJ2-7, with 8 nucleotides matching TRBD1. This TCR was sampled from a woman aged 45 to 65 with glioma. The source material was PBMCs, sampled from a glioma patient whose treatment included an IDH1 peptide vaccine. CDR3 region: CASSPPTGVSYEQYF. DNA for the CDR3: TGTGCCAGCTCACCACCGACAGGGGTATCCTACGAGCAGTACTTC. The entire variable domain, with the rest obtained from reference TRBV18 and TRBJ2-7, is as follows: NAGVMQNPRHLVRRRGQEARLRCSPMKGHSHVYWYRQLPEEGLKFMVYLQKENIIDESGMPKERFSAEFPKEGPSILRIQQVVRGDSAAYFCASSPPTGVSYEQYFGPGTRLTVT.